This T cell receptor beta chain emerged from a study of shared clonotypes between healthy human individuals. Whole-study findings and limits: Few donors restricted represented genetic and exposure-history diversity.

In the original processing: ImmunoSEQ junction-only sequences lacked quality scores, so their filtering differed. Profiled with immunoSEQ multiplex PCR; TCRdb holds only in-frame clones, not every one. From that table come the V and J calls and clone size; the DNA was used to work out D and trimming. The table has roughly 300,000 clones, 73% seen once; the top ten hold about 10%. Germline V gene data show CDR1 as SNHLY and CDR2 as FYNNEI. Trimming removed 6 bases from V and 0 bases from J, with 12 bases in between. CDR3 length: 15 amino acids. Donors comprised only Caucasian adults living in Nashville, Tennessee. This clone was seen more than once but under ten times. Its matching antigen is unknown.

The sequenced sample was memory CD4+ T cells sorted from blood. Sample subset: CD45RA-negative fraction. The chain carries TRBV2 and TRBJ2-1; possible D gene TRBD2, 6 bases. The source of this sequence is a man younger than 45 in good health. The DNA for the CDR3 is TGTGCCAGCAGAAAGGACGGGAGCTCCTACAATGAGCAGTTCTTC. This codes for CASRKDGSSYNEQFF.